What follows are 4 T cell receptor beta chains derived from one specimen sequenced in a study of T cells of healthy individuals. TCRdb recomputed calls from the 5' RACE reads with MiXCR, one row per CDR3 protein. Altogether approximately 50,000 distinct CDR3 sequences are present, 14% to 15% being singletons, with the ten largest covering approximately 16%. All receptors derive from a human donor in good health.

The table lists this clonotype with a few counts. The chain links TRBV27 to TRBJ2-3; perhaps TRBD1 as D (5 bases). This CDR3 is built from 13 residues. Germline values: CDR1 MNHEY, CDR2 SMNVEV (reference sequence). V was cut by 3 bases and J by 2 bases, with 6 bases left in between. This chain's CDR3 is CASSFRDTDTQYF. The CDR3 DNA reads TGTGCCAGCAGTTTCAGGGACACAGATACGCAGTATTTT.

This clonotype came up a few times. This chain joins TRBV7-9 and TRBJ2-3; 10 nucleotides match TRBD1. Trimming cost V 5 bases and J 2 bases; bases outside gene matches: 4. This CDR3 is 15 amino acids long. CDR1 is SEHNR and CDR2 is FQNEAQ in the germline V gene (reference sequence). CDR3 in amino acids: CASSVDRGLTDTQYF. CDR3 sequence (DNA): TGTGCCAGCAGCGTCGACAGGGGGCTCACAGATACGCAGTATTTT.

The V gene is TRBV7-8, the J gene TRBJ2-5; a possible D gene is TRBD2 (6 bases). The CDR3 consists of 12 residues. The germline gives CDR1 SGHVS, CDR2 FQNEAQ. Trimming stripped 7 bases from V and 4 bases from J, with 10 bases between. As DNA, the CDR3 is TGTGCCAGCACCGTGGGGGGAGAGACCCAGTACTTC. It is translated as CASTVGGETQYF.

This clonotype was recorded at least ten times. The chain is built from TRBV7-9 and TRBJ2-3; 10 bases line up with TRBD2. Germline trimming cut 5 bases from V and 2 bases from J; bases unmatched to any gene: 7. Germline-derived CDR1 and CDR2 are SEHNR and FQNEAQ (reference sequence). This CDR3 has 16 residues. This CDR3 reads CASSRRTSGSTDTQYF. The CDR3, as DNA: TGTGCCAGCAGCCGGAGGACTAGCGGTTCCACAGATACGCAGTATTTT.